The T cell receptor beta chain described here comes from a study of blood T cell repertoires in COVID-19. The repertoire was sequenced with immunoSEQ multiplex PCR; TCRdb's copy has only in-frame clones and lacks some. Of 190,000 or so clones in the sample, around 88% are singletons; the top ten hold about 4.5%. A note on this clone: The sample carries other DNA sequences with the same CDR3.

This TCR derives from a woman between 25 and 40 years old who had been exposed to COVID-19. The sequenced material came from PBMCs or T cells enriched from blood (not recorded which).

As DNA, the CDR3 is TGTGCTAGTGGGCCAGACACGAACACTGAAGCTTTCTTT. Amino acids: CASGPDTNTEAFF. The chain joins TRBV12-5 to TRBJ1-1; D is ambiguous. In germline, CDR1 is LGHNT, CDR2 FRNRAP. V lost 6 bases, J lost 1 base, and 9 bases lay in between. The CDR3 runs 13 residues.